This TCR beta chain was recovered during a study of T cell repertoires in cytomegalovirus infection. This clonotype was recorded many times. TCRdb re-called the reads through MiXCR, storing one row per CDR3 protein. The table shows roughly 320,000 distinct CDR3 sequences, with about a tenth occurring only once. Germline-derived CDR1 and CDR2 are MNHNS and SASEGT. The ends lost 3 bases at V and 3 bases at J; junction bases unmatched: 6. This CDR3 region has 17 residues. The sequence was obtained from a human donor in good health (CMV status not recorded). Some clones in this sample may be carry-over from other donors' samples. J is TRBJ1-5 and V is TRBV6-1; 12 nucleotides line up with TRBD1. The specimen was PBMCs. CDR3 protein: CASSDWDRGPSNQPQHF. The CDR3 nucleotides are TGTGCCAGCAGTGATTGGGACAGGGGGCCCTCCAATCAGCCCCAGCATTTT.